The rows below give T cell receptor beta chains drawn from one sample of a study of T cells in Graves' hyperthyroidism and ophthalmopathy. TCRdb called the multiplex PCR reads again in MiXCR, with one record for every CDR3 protein. The top ten clones hold about an eighth of a sample with hundreds of thousands of distinct CDR3 sequences, roughly 15% of them seen once. Material: blood. The receptors stem from a woman aged 50 to 60 with Graves' ophthalmopathy. Each CDR3 is given with its conserved first and last residue. D genes are given only for firm matches. Not every row has a clone size; where given, it reads once, few, many or a size class.

clone_size,j_call,d_call,v_call,cdr3_aa,cdr3_nt
many,TRBJ2-1,-,TRBV7-9,CASSLPNEQFF,TGTGCCAGCAGCTTACCTAATGAGCAGTTCTTC
few,TRBJ1-1,-,TRBV19,CASSIDRSTEAFF,TGTGCCAGTAGTATAGACAGGTCCACTGAAGCTTTCTTT
many,TRBJ2-5,TRBD2,TRBV20-1,CSALHGGETQYF,TGCAGTGCCCTACACGGGGGGGAGACCCAGTACTTC
many,TRBJ1-1,-,TRBV3-1,CASSQTGIEAFF,TGTGCCAGCAGCCAAACAGGGATTGAAGCTTTCTTT
many,TRBJ1-4,-,TRBV6-2/TRBV6-3,CASSYSIGTLREKLFF,TGTGCCAGCAGTTACTCTATCGGGACACTTCGAGAAAAACTGTTTTTT
many,TRBJ1-1,TRBD1,TRBV7-9,CASSLDNRGNTEAFF,TGTGCCAGCAGCTTAGACAACAGGGGGAACACTGAAGCTTTCTTT
many,TRBJ2-5,-,TRBV2,CASSEHHRAQETQYF,TGTGCCAGCAGTGAGCACCACAGGGCCCAAGAGACCCAGTACTTC
-,TRBJ2-1,TRBD2,TRBV6-5,CASSYSRTSGKWGEQFF,TGTGCCAGCAGTTACAGTCGGACTAGCGGGAAGTGGGGTGAGCAGTTCTTC
many,TRBJ2-1,-,TRBV20-1,CSASSPFYNEQFF,TGCAGTGCTAGTTCTCCCTTCTACAATGAGCAGTTCTTC
-,TRBJ1-5,-,TRBV4-3,CASSQELRGGSNQPQHF,TGCGCCAGCAGCCAAGAGTTGCGTGGCGGTAGCAATCAGCCCCAGCATTTT
-,TRBJ2-7,-,TRBV4-2,CASSQDIAVTSYEQYF,TGTGCCAGCAGCCAAGATATAGCGGTTACCTCCTACGAGCAGTACTTC
-,TRBJ1-5,TRBD1,TRBV6-1,CASRQQGASNQPQHF,TGTGCCAGCAGGCAACAGGGGGCGAGCAATCAGCCCCAGCATTTT
many,TRBJ1-5,-,TRBV30,CAWSGSSNQPQHF,TGTGCCTGGAGTGGGTCGAGTAATCAGCCCCAGCATTTT
many,TRBJ2-7,-,TRBV28,CASSYDVLPYEQYF,TGTGCCAGCAGTTATGATGTCCTACCCTACGAGCAGTACTTC
many,TRBJ2-7,TRBD1,TRBV28,CASSLQWRGTGVTYEQYF,TGTGCCAGCAGTCTTCAATGGCGGGGGACAGGGGTTACCTACGAGCAGTACTTC
-,TRBJ2-5,-,TRBV7-9,CANSRALETQYF,TGTGCCAACAGCCGGGCTTTAGAGACCCAGTACTTC
-,TRBJ2-7,TRBD1,TRBV25-1,CASSEFGRTGGRKYEQYF,TGTGCCAGCAGTGAATTTGGAAGGACAGGGGGGCGAAAATACGAGCAGTACTTC
many,TRBJ1-1,-,TRBV2,CASFNTEAFF,TGTGCCAGTTTTAACACTGAAGCTTTCTTT
many,TRBJ2-7,TRBD2,TRBV7-9,CASSQGTSNEQYF,TGTGCCAGCAGCCAGGGGACTAGCAACGAGCAGTACTTC
many,TRBJ2-3,-,TRBV27,CASSTLTDTQYF,TGTGCCAGCAGTACCCTTACAGATACGCAGTATTTT
many,TRBJ2-1,TRBD2,TRBV2,CARGLAGVVEQFF,TGTGCCAGGGGACTAGCGGGAGTCGTTGAGCAGTTCTTC
-,TRBJ2-1,-,TRBV11-2,CASSIDTRGRFNEQFF,TGTGCCAGCAGCATAGACACACGGGGGAGGTTCAATGAGCAGTTCTTC
-,TRBJ1-2,-,TRBV2,CASSGTGGGGYGYTF,TGTGCCAGCAGCGGGACTGGCGGGGGAGGATATGGCTACACCTTC
many,TRBJ2-7,TRBD2,TRBV30,CAWIGAGGYEQYF,TGTGCCTGGATTGGAGCGGGAGGGTACGAGCAGTACTTC